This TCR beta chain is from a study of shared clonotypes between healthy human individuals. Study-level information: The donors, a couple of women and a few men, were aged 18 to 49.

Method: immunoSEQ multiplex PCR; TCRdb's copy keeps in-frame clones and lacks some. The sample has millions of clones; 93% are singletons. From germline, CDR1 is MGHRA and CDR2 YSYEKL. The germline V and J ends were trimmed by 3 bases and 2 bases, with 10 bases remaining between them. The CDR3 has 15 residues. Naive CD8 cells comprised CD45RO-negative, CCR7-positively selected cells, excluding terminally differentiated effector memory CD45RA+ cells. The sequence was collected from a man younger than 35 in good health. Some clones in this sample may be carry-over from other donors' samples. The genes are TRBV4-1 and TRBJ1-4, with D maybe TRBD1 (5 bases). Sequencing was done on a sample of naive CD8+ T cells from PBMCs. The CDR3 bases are TGCGCCAGCAGCCACAGACAGCAGACTAATGAAAAACTGTTTTTT. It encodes CASSHRQQTNEKLFF.